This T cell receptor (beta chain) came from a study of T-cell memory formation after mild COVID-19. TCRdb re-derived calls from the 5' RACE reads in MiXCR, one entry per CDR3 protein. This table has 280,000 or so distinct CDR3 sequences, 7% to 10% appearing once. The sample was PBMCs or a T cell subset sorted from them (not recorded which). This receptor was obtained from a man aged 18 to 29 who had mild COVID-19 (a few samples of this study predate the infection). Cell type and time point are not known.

The CDR3 coding sequence is TGTGCCAGCAGTTACCCCCGGGGTTCGGGTGGAAATCAGCCCCAGCATTTT. This encodes CASSYPRGSGGNQPQHF. The rearrangement joins TRBV6-2 or TRBV6-3 to TRBJ1-5; D is unresolved. Germline CDR1 and CDR2: MNHEY and SVGEGT. The CDR3 has 17 amino acids. V lost 2 bases, J lost 4 bases, and 18 bases lay in between.